This entry lists 15 T cell receptor beta chains sequenced from one sample in a study of Ad26.COV2.S vaccination and SARS-CoV-2 variants. As for treatment: around 19 received Ad26.COV2.S at low or high dose, single or two shots; roughly 5 received placebo; per-sample allocation not given. Following the first vaccine or placebo injection, samples were taken on day 63. TCRdb's table, derived via immunoSEQ multiplex PCR, lists solely in-frame clones and lacks some. This table has hundreds of thousands of clones, about 91% appearing once. The material sequenced was peripheral blood, taken in a trial of Ad26.COV2.S vaccine versus placebo. The receptors were sampled from a person aged 18-65 years who received the Ad26.COV2.S COVID-19 vaccine or a placebo.

This rearrangement joins TRBV5-3 to TRBJ2-5; D not resolved. TRBV5-3 is designated an ORF whose function remains uncertain. The V gene lost 5 bases and the J gene lost 3 bases, with 5 bases spanning the gap. The CDR3 runs 11 residues. The CDR3: CARRFEETQYF. As DNA, the CDR3 is TGTGCCAGAAGGTTTGAAGAGACCCAGTACTTC.

The V call is TRBV5-6, the J call TRBJ2-7, with D possibly matching TRBD2 (6 bases). This CDR3 has 12 residues. Germline CDR1 reads SGHDT; CDR2 reads YYEEEE. V lost 5 bases to trimming and J lost 11 bases, with 17 bases between them. The CDR3 bases are TGTGCCAGCAGTCCTCTAGGGGACTCCGAGTACGTC. It yields the protein CASSPLGDSEYV.

This chain links TRBV6-1 with TRBJ2-7; D perhaps matches TRBD1 (5 bases). The CDR3 is 15 amino acids. CDR1 and CDR2 from the germline V gene are MNHNS and SASEGT. The V gene lost 1 base and the J gene lost 3 bases, with 13 bases spanning the gap. CDR3 sequence (DNA): TGTGCCAGCAGTGAAGGCCAGGGCCCCAACTACGAGCAGTACGTC. This encodes CASSEGQGPNYEQYV.

V is TRBV5-6 and J is TRBJ1-1; tentatively, D is TRBD1 (5 bases). CDR3 length: 17 amino acids. The germline gives CDR1 SGHDT, CDR2 YYEEEE. Trimming stripped 4 bases from V and 1 base from J, with 20 bases between. Here the CDR3 DNA reads TGTGCCAGCAGCCTCCCTTATGACTCGGGGGGGAACACTGAAGCTTTCTTT. As protein: CASSLPYDSGGNTEAFF.

The rearrangement links TRBV5-1 to TRBJ2-3; D remains unclear. Trimming pared 1 base from V and 1 base from J, leaving 7 bases between. The CDR3 runs to 14 residues. The V gene's germline CDR1 is SGHRS and CDR2 YFSETQ. CDR3 region: CASSLTVRTDTQYF. In nucleotides, the CDR3 is TGCGCCAGCAGCTTGACTGTACGCACAGATACGCAGTATTTT.

This chain connects TRBV10-3 to TRBJ2-7, with 9 bases lining up with TRBD1. Trimming cost V 0 bases and J 9 bases; bases outside gene matches: 6. Germline values: CDR1 ENHRY, CDR2 SYGVKD. CDR3 length: 14 residues. CDR3: CAISESGTGFGQYV. CDR3 nucleotides: TGTGCCATCAGTGAGTCGGGGACAGGGTTCGGGCAGTACGTC.

The chain joins TRBV19 to TRBJ2-3; 10 bases match TRBD2. Per germline, CDR1 LNHDA and CDR2 SQIVND (reference sequence). The CDR3 length is 16 residues. The V segment lost 3 bases and the J segment 8 bases; nucleotides outside the gene matches: 11. The CDR3 sequence: CASSINSAGGPGTQYF. The CDR3 coding sequence is TGTGCCAGTAGTATCAACTCAGCGGGGGGGCCGGGTACGCAGTATTTT.

This rearrangement joins TRBV7-9 to TRBJ1-2; a weak D match, TRBD1 (6 bases). Germline lookup yields CDR1 SEHNR and CDR2 FQNEAQ (reference sequence). The CDR3 spans 14 residues. V was clipped by 3 bases and J by 4 bases, with 12 bases between them. The CDR3 DNA sequence: TGTGCCAGCAGCTTTGCCAGGGGATTCTATGGCTACACCTTC. This encodes CASSFARGFYGYTF.

This clone was seen once. This sequence joins TRBV18 and TRBJ2-7; D possibly corresponds to TRBD1 (6 bases). The CDR3 is 14 residues long. Deletions cut 3 bases from V and 0 bases from J, with 9 bases between. Looked up from germline, CDR1 is KGHSH and CDR2 is LQKENI. The CDR3 bases are TGTGCCAGCTCACCCAGACAGGACTCCTACGAGCAGTACGTC. Amino acid sequence: CASSPRQDSYEQYV.

The chain joins TRBV19 to TRBJ2-1; TRBD2 matches at 7 bases. V dropped 6 bases and J dropped 1; count of bases not matched to a gene: 15. The CDR3 loop spans 18 amino acids. Germline V gene data show CDR1 as LNHDA and CDR2 as SQIVND (reference sequence). CDR3 sequence (DNA): TGTGCCAGTAGCCAACCCGGGGGGTTTTCCCCTTCCTACAATGAGCAGTTCTTC. It yields the protein CASSQPGGFSPSYNEQFF.

This clone was seen just once. J is TRBJ2-7 and V is TRBV7-2; 7 bases align to TRBD1. V lost 2 bases and J lost 3; bases outside the gene matches: 7. CDR1 SGHTA and CDR2 FQGNSA come from the germline V gene. This CDR3 is built from 15 residues. The CDR3 reads CASSLWPGQNYEQYV. The CDR3 nucleotides are TGTGCCAGCAGCTTATGGCCGGGACAGAACTACGAGCAGTACGTC.

This chain uses TRBV15 with TRBJ1-2; possibly TRBD1 for D (5 bases). The CDR3 is 16 amino acids. Germline assignment: CDR1 LNHNV and CDR2 YYDKDF (reference sequence). V lost 4 bases and J 4 bases, leaving 19 bases between the germline ends. The DNA of the CDR3 is TGTGCCACCAGCACTCGAACCGGGACTCTTGTCTATGGCTACACCTTC. It specifies CATSTRTGTLVYGYTF.

The chain carries TRBV10-3 and TRBJ1-6; perhaps TRBD1 as D (6 bases). V was pared by 7 bases and J by 10 bases, with 14 bases between. Germline CDR1 and CDR2: ENHRY and SYGVKD. The CDR3 covers 13 residues. The CDR3 region is CAIKQGHGSPLHF. The CDR3 DNA sequence: TGTGCCATCAAACAGGGTCATGGATCACCCCTCCACTTT.

The V call is TRBV6-2 or TRBV6-3, the J call TRBJ2-3; TRBD2 matches at 7 bases. Germline-derived CDR1 and CDR2 are MNHEY and SVGEGT. The CDR3 runs to 16 residues. The V gene end was trimmed by 2 bases and the J gene end by 2 bases; junction bases not matched to a gene: 7. The CDR3 loop reads CASSYPLADYTDTQYF. DNA of the CDR3: TGTGCCAGCAGTTACCCCCTAGCGGATTACACAGATACGCAGTATTTT.

CDR3 region: CASSDQGSAYEQYV. Here the CDR3 DNA reads TGTGCCAGCAGTGACCAGGGGTCGGCCTACGAGCAGTACGTC. V gene TRBV2 combines with J gene TRBJ2-7; D possibly corresponds to TRBD1 (6 bases). V was cut by 3 bases and J by 2 bases, with 11 bases left in between. CDR3 length: 14 amino acids. The germline gives CDR1 SNHLY, CDR2 FYNNEI.